Listed below are T cell receptor beta chains from one sample, sequenced in a study of blood T cell repertoires in COVID-19. The protocol was immunoSEQ multiplex PCR, while the TCRdb copy is restricted to in-frame clones and leaves out a portion. The sample has 65,000 to 75,000 clones, more than 65% seen once. The sequencing input was peripheral blood. These TCRs come from a woman aged 55-70 years with acute or convalescent COVID-19. Each CDR3 is given with its conserved first and last residue.

V gene,J gene,CDR3 protein
TRBV6-5,TRBJ2-7,CASSLSIAAYEQYF
TRBV3-1/TRBV3-2,TRBJ2-5,CASSRAGGHETQYF
TRBV11-3,TRBJ2-3,CASSLGGGGASTDTQYF
TRBV3-1/TRBV3-2,TRBJ2-1,CASSQGQLSSYNEQFF
TRBV10-1,TRBJ2-7,CASSGGAPLYEQYF
TRBV6-1,TRBJ1-1,CASSEAITGYTEAFF
TRBV4-1,TRBJ2-7,CASSQWGGYEQYF
TRBV30,TRBJ1-2,CAWRGQGNGYTF
TRBV3-1/TRBV3-2,TRBJ2-3,CASSQGAGQIFTDTQYF
TRBV19,TRBJ1-6,CASRSTGSSYNSPLHF
TRBV4-2,TRBJ1-4,CASSQDPGQGSEKLFF
TRBV6-1,TRBJ1-6,CASSVGGTGGWSPLHF
TRBV19,TRBJ2-3,CASSSPGGGGTDTQYF
TRBV27,TRBJ1-1,CASRGVLNTEAFF
TRBV24-1,TRBJ2-1,CATSDSKRGTYNEQFF
TRBV6-5,TRBJ1-2,CASQDRGRGWGGYTF
TRBV6-1,TRBJ2-2,CASSERTGVFTGELFF
TRBV14,TRBJ2-1,CASSHELAGGSYNEQFF
TRBV6-1,TRBJ1-2,CASSEDLRGGRNGYTF
TRBV24-1,TRBJ1-1,CATSERGTGGEAEAFF
TRBV29-1,TRBJ1-1,CSVEVGQIRGAFF
TRBV18,TRBJ2-1,CASSEMTGRNEQFF
TRBV18,TRBJ1-5,CASSQGQGTSNQPQHF
TRBV18,TRBJ2-1,CASSPPGNEQFF
TRBV5-1,TRBJ1-5,CASSLAGDNQPQHF
TRBV2,TRBJ1-2,CASCIGGAEANYGYTF
TRBV10-3,TRBJ1-5,CAAQPGRNQPQHF
TRBV4-1,TRBJ2-2,CASSSGLAGNTGELFF
TRBV19,TRBJ1-4,CASRPGQGHEKLFF
TRBV6-2/TRBV6-3,TRBJ1-2,CASSNPGGRNYGYTF
TRBV3-1/TRBV3-2,TRBJ1-2,CASSQDPGRDLLFSGYTF
TRBV27,TRBJ1-1,CASSLSAGGYTEAFF
TRBV6-2/TRBV6-3,TRBJ2-6,CASSYSGEWGANVLTF
TRBV18,TRBJ2-6,CASSPGAGANVLTF
TRBV5-1,TRBJ1-2,CASSFTGEVYGYTF
TRBV5-1,TRBJ1-4,CASSLPDGRLEKLFF
TRBV6-5,TRBJ2-7,CASSFRDRGDEQYF
TRBV19,TRBJ1-2,CASSIGDPHGYTF
TRBV5-1,TRBJ2-7,CASSLTGVSSYEQYF
TRBV6-5,TRBJ2-2,CASIGQGNTGELFF
TRBV7-2,TRBJ1-4,CASRRQGGTNEKLFF
TRBV29-1,TRBJ2-3,CSVVSHPGTDTQYF
TRBV7-9,TRBJ2-7,CASSGDGTGYEQYF
TRBV30,TRBJ1-1,CAWRSGGRAFF
TRBV9,TRBJ1-1,CASSSVPGQGAEAFF
TRBV6-5,TRBJ1-6,CASSLRSYNSPLHF
TRBV19,TRBJ1-5,CASRTTGPSNQPQHF
TRBV18,TRBJ1-5,CASSSQGDQPQHF
TRBV6-1,TRBJ2-7,CASSDRFSEQYF
TRBV18,TRBJ1-1,CASSSQTENTEAFF
TRBV18,TRBJ2-7,CASSRLGHISYEQYF
TRBV30,TRBJ1-2,CAWSVRGSGYTF
TRBV19,TRBJ1-3,CASIQGLSSGNTIYF
TRBV5-4,TRBJ2-1,CASTHRPGREGNEQFF
TRBV6-5,TRBJ2-7,CASRVAGLSIYEQYF
TRBV7-9,TRBJ1-2,CASTSDGNGYTF
TRBV12-3/TRBV12-4,TRBJ1-2,CASGGQGYGYTF
TRBV13,TRBJ2-1,CASSNSGIWYNEQFF
TRBV5-4,TRBJ1-3,CASSLAGSAGNTIYF
TRBV10-3,TRBJ1-1,CAIKGLPNRGRDTEAFF